This is a list of T cell receptor beta chains from one sample in a study of sequential checkpoint blockade in melanoma. TCRdb's table, derived via immunoSEQ multiplex PCR, lists solely in-frame clones and lacks some. The sample has 27,000 or so clones, about three quarters seen once. The sequencing here drew on CD8+ T cells sorted from blood (inferred from file names), taken from a patient given nivolumab and ipilimumab in sequence. These receptors were obtained from a human donor with melanoma. The CDR3 runs from the conserved cysteine through the conserved F or W. A D gene is named only where the DNA matches it firmly. Size values are once, few and many counts, or a class for expanded clones, and some rows have none.

clone_size: .; d_call: .; v_call: TRBV25-1; j_call: TRBJ1-5; cdr3_nt: TGTGCCAGCAGTGAACATAGCAATCAGCCCCAGCATTTT; cdr3_aa: CASSEHSNQPQHF
clone_size: .; d_call: .; v_call: TRBV2; j_call: TRBJ1-2; cdr3_nt: TGTGCCAGCAGACCCCGGACGGAGGGGTATGGCTACACCTTC; cdr3_aa: CASRPRTEGYGYTF
clone_size: .; d_call: .; v_call: TRBV4-2; j_call: TRBJ1-2; cdr3_nt: TGTGCCAGCAGCCACATACAGGGAATCTATGGCTACACCTTC; cdr3_aa: CASSHIQGIYGYTF
clone_size: .; d_call: TRBD2; v_call: TRBV5-6; j_call: TRBJ2-1; cdr3_nt: TGTGCCAGCAGCCCCGAGGGACTAGCGGGCCGGGTTAGGGAGCAGTTCTTC; cdr3_aa: CASSPEGLAGRVREQFF
clone_size: .; d_call: .; v_call: TRBV4-1; j_call: TRBJ2-4; cdr3_nt: TGCGCCAGCAGCCAAGGTTGGGGGGGCGCGAGCGGAAACATTCAGTACTTC; cdr3_aa: CASSQGWGGASGNIQYF
clone_size: .; d_call: .; v_call: TRBV7-3; j_call: TRBJ1-4; cdr3_nt: TGTGCCAGCAGCTTAACGATCCATCCGGGACACGAAGGACTGTCAACTAATGAAAAACTGTTTTTT; cdr3_aa: CASSLTIHPGHEGLSTNEKLFF
clone_size: .; d_call: TRBD2; v_call: TRBV4-2; j_call: TRBJ2-7; cdr3_nt: TGTGCCAGCAGCCAAGAACCGGCGGGGGGACCGTACGAGCAGTACTTC; cdr3_aa: CASSQEPAGGPYEQYF
clone_size: .; d_call: .; v_call: TRBV6-4; j_call: TRBJ2-1; cdr3_nt: TGTGCCAGCAGTGACTCATTCAGGGACAATGAGCAGTTCTTC; cdr3_aa: CASSDSFRDNEQFF
clone_size: .; d_call: TRBD2; v_call: TRBV28; j_call: TRBJ2-7; cdr3_nt: TGTGCCAGCAGCGAACTAGCGGGGGCGGGTGAGCAGTACTTC; cdr3_aa: CASSELAGAGEQYF
clone_size: few; d_call: .; v_call: TRBV7-9; j_call: TRBJ2-5; cdr3_nt: TGTGCCAGCAGCTCGTGGCTGGAAGAGACCCAGTACTTC; cdr3_aa: CASSSWLEETQYF
clone_size: few; d_call: .; v_call: TRBV27; j_call: TRBJ1-5; cdr3_nt: TGTGCCAGCAGTTTACCAGGGGAGGGTCAGCCCCAGCATTTT; cdr3_aa: CASSLPGEGQPQHF
clone_size: .; d_call: TRBD2; v_call: TRBV9; j_call: TRBJ2-2; cdr3_nt: TGTGCCAGCAGCGTAGAGGGACTAGCGTCCGGGGAGCTGTTTTTT; cdr3_aa: CASSVEGLASGELFF
clone_size: .; d_call: .; v_call: TRBV11-2; j_call: TRBJ1-4; cdr3_nt: TGTGCCAGCAGCTCACCAGGCGGGGCCCCCAGGGAGGGTGAAAAACTGTTTTTT; cdr3_aa: CASSSPGGAPREGEKLFF
clone_size: .; d_call: .; v_call: TRBV28; j_call: TRBJ2-3; cdr3_nt: TGTGCCAGCAGTTTAGCGCCTGAGCCCCCGGTAGATACGCAGTATTTT; cdr3_aa: CASSLAPEPPVDTQYF
clone_size: .; d_call: .; v_call: TRBV7-2; j_call: TRBJ2-7; cdr3_nt: TGTGCCAGCAGCCCGACTTCCTACGAGCAGTACTTC; cdr3_aa: CASSPTSYEQYF
clone_size: .; d_call: .; v_call: TRBV6-5; j_call: TRBJ1-4; cdr3_nt: TGTGCCAGCAGTTACTCGATAGCAACTAATGAAAAACTGTTTTTT; cdr3_aa: CASSYSIATNEKLFF
clone_size: .; d_call: .; v_call: TRBV28; j_call: TRBJ1-5; cdr3_nt: TGTGCCAGCACCCCTTGGGGCAGGGGAGATCAGCCCCAGCATTTT; cdr3_aa: CASTPWGRGDQPQHF
clone_size: .; d_call: TRBD2; v_call: TRBV7-6; j_call: TRBJ2-1; cdr3_nt: TGTGCCAGCAGCCCGGGGACTAGCGGTAACTCCTACAATGAGCAGTTCTTC; cdr3_aa: CASSPGTSGNSYNEQFF
clone_size: .; d_call: .; v_call: TRBV2; j_call: TRBJ2-4; cdr3_nt: TGTGCCAGTGTGACCGGGATAGCCAAAAACATTCAGTACTTC; cdr3_aa: CASVTGIAKNIQYF
clone_size: .; d_call: TRBD1; v_call: TRBV5-6; j_call: TRBJ2-2; cdr3_nt: TGTGCCAGCAGCTTAAGATGGACAGGGAACACCGGGGAGCTGTTTTTT; cdr3_aa: CASSLRWTGNTGELFF
clone_size: few; d_call: .; v_call: TRBV13; j_call: TRBJ2-7; cdr3_nt: TGTGCCAGCAGCCGCGAGGGCCCCTACGAGCAGTACTTC; cdr3_aa: CASSREGPYEQYF
clone_size: .; d_call: TRBD1; v_call: TRBV4-3; j_call: TRBJ1-5; cdr3_nt: TGCGCCAGCAGCCAGGACAGGGGGCAGGGTTGGCCCCAGCATTTT; cdr3_aa: CASSQDRGQGWPQHF
clone_size: .; d_call: TRBD1; v_call: TRBV7-3; j_call: TRBJ1-2; cdr3_nt: TGTGCCAGCAGCGAATCAGGGGGCCTTTATGGCTACACCTTC; cdr3_aa: CASSESGGLYGYTF
clone_size: few; d_call: .; v_call: TRBV7-3; j_call: TRBJ2-3; cdr3_nt: TGTGCCAGCAGCTTATACAAGGGGGCAGATACGCAGTATTTT; cdr3_aa: CASSLYKGADTQYF
clone_size: .; d_call: .; v_call: TRBV4-3; j_call: TRBJ2-6; cdr3_nt: TGCGCCAGCAGCTCAGGGGCTGGGGCCAACGTCCTGACTTTC; cdr3_aa: CASSSGAGANVLTF
clone_size: .; d_call: .; v_call: TRBV6-6; j_call: TRBJ2-7; cdr3_nt: TGTGCCAGCGAGTTAAGCGGGCTCTCCTACGAGCAGTACTTC; cdr3_aa: CASELSGLSYEQYF
clone_size: .; d_call: TRBD2; v_call: TRBV19; j_call: TRBJ2-1; cdr3_nt: TGTGCCAGTAGTACGAGAGCGGGGGGGCCGGTTGAGCAGTTCTTC; cdr3_aa: CASSTRAGGPVEQFF
clone_size: .; d_call: .; v_call: TRBV5-5; j_call: TRBJ1-1; cdr3_nt: TGTGCCAGCAGCTTGGTGGCAGGGGTTACTGAAGCTTTCTTT; cdr3_aa: CASSLVAGVTEAFF
clone_size: large; d_call: .; v_call: TRBV4-1; j_call: TRBJ1-2; cdr3_nt: TGCGCCAGCAGCCAAGATCGTTTAACAGGTTACTACACCTTC; cdr3_aa: CASSQDRLTGYYTF
clone_size: .; d_call: TRBD1; v_call: TRBV19; j_call: TRBJ1-1; cdr3_nt: TGTGCCAGTAATACAGGGGGAACTGAAGCTTTCTTT; cdr3_aa: CASNTGGTEAFF
clone_size: once; d_call: TRBD2; v_call: TRBV7-2; j_call: TRBJ2-1; cdr3_nt: TGTGCCAGCAGCCAAGGACTAGCGGGGTACAATGAGCAGTTCTTC; cdr3_aa: CASSQGLAGYNEQFF
clone_size: .; d_call: TRBD1; v_call: TRBV7-9; j_call: TRBJ2-7; cdr3_nt: TGTGCCAGCAGCTTAATTTTGGAGGGGACAGGGGGTTTCGAGCAGTACTTC; cdr3_aa: CASSLILEGTGGFEQYF
clone_size: few; d_call: TRBD1; v_call: TRBV4-2; j_call: TRBJ1-2; cdr3_nt: TGTGCCAGCAGCCCCGGGACAGCATATGGCTACACCTTC; cdr3_aa: CASSPGTAYGYTF
clone_size: once; d_call: TRBD1; v_call: TRBV27; j_call: TRBJ2-7; cdr3_nt: TGTGCCAGCAGTTGGACAGGTGACTCCTACGAGCAGTACTTC; cdr3_aa: CASSWTGDSYEQYF
clone_size: once; d_call: .; v_call: TRBV5-8; j_call: TRBJ2-3; cdr3_nt: TGTGCCAGCAACCCTAGCACGGGAGAGGTGGGGCGGACAGATACGCAGTATTTT; cdr3_aa: CASNPSTGEVGRTDTQYF
clone_size: once; d_call: TRBD2; v_call: TRBV9; j_call: TRBJ2-3; cdr3_nt: TGTGCCAGCAGCTTAGGGACTAGCGGCTTCACAGATACGCAGTATTTT; cdr3_aa: CASSLGTSGFTDTQYF
clone_size: .; d_call: TRBD1; v_call: TRBV5-6; j_call: TRBJ1-1; cdr3_nt: TGTGCCAGCAGCTCCCCGACAGGGCTCACTGAAGCTTTCTTT; cdr3_aa: CASSSPTGLTEAFF
clone_size: .; d_call: TRBD1; v_call: TRBV6-4; j_call: TRBJ2-7; cdr3_nt: TGTGCCAGCACCCCCGGACAGGGAGGCTCCTACGAGCAGTACTTC; cdr3_aa: CASTPGQGGSYEQYF
clone_size: .; d_call: TRBD2; v_call: TRBV5-6; j_call: TRBJ2-5; cdr3_nt: TGTGCCAGCAGCTTACCGGGACTAGCGGGGTTAGAGGAGACCCAGTACTTC; cdr3_aa: CASSLPGLAGLEETQYF
clone_size: .; d_call: TRBD1; v_call: TRBV29-1; j_call: TRBJ2-1; cdr3_nt: TGCAGCGTTGAAGAACAGGGGGACTCCTACAATGAGCAGTTCTTC; cdr3_aa: CSVEEQGDSYNEQFF
clone_size: .; d_call: TRBD2; v_call: TRBV2; j_call: TRBJ2-3; cdr3_nt: TGTGCCAGCAGTGAGTTGGGGACTAACCGAAATCTAGATACGCAGTATTTT; cdr3_aa: CASSELGTNRNLDTQYF
clone_size: .; d_call: TRBD1; v_call: TRBV5-5; j_call: TRBJ2-1; cdr3_nt: TGTGCCAGCAGCTGGACAGGGGAGGGCAATGAGCAGTTCTTC; cdr3_aa: CASSWTGEGNEQFF
clone_size: once; d_call: TRBD1; v_call: TRBV2; j_call: TRBJ2-1; cdr3_nt: TGTGCCAGCAGTGCCGGGCAGGGGGCGGGGGAGCAGTTCTTC; cdr3_aa: CASSAGQGAGEQFF
clone_size: .; d_call: TRBD1; v_call: TRBV5-4; j_call: TRBJ2-1; cdr3_nt: TGTGCCAGCAGCTATGACAGGGGGCGAATCAATGAGCAGTTCTTC; cdr3_aa: CASSYDRGRINEQFF
clone_size: .; d_call: .; v_call: TRBV11-1; j_call: TRBJ2-7; cdr3_nt: TGTGCCAGCAGCCCATGGGGAGGTAATAAGGAGCAGTACTTC; cdr3_aa: CASSPWGGNKEQYF
clone_size: .; d_call: TRBD2; v_call: TRBV7-3; j_call: TRBJ2-7; cdr3_nt: TGTGCCAGCAGCTCCAGCGGGAGCGGAGGAGACGAGCAGTACTTC; cdr3_aa: CASSSSGSGGDEQYF
clone_size: .; d_call: .; v_call: TRBV30; j_call: TRBJ1-3; cdr3_nt: TGTGCCTGGAGTTGGAGCTCTGGAAACACCATATATTTT; cdr3_aa: CAWSWSSGNTIYF
clone_size: medium-sized; d_call: TRBD2; v_call: TRBV30; j_call: TRBJ2-2; cdr3_nt: TGTGCCTGGAGTGTATCTCCTAGCGGGGGTAGGAACACCGGGGAGCTGTTTTTT; cdr3_aa: CAWSVSPSGGRNTGELFF
clone_size: .; d_call: .; v_call: TRBV6-5; j_call: TRBJ1-1; cdr3_nt: TGTGCCAGCAGTCCTCAGGGGAACACTGAAGCTTTCTTT; cdr3_aa: CASSPQGNTEAFF
clone_size: .; d_call: .; v_call: TRBV5-5; j_call: TRBJ1-4; cdr3_nt: TGTGCCAGCAGCTTCGGGGGGGATGAAAAACTGTTTTTT; cdr3_aa: CASSFGGDEKLFF
clone_size: .; d_call: .; v_call: TRBV6-5; j_call: TRBJ1-1; cdr3_nt: TGTGCCAGCAGTTACTCGATTCCCGACAGGAACACTGAAGCTTTCTTT; cdr3_aa: CASSYSIPDRNTEAFF
clone_size: once; d_call: .; v_call: TRBV30; j_call: TRBJ1-2; cdr3_nt: TGTGCCTGGGGAGGGACGGGACGCGGCTACACCTTC; cdr3_aa: CAWGGTGRGYTF
clone_size: few; d_call: TRBD1; v_call: TRBV19; j_call: TRBJ1-4; cdr3_nt: TGTGCCAGTAGTATTCCCGGACAGGGCCATGAAAAACTGTTTTTT; cdr3_aa: CASSIPGQGHEKLFF
clone_size: .; d_call: TRBD1; v_call: TRBV6-5; j_call: TRBJ2-5; cdr3_nt: TGTGCCAGCAGGATGAACAGGGGCCAAGAGACCCAGTACTTC; cdr3_aa: CASRMNRGQETQYF
clone_size: .; d_call: .; v_call: TRBV7-2; j_call: TRBJ1-4; cdr3_nt: TGTGCCAGCAGCTTAGACAGGGAGGGAGCTAATGAAAAACTGTTTTTT; cdr3_aa: CASSLDREGANEKLFF
clone_size: .; d_call: .; v_call: TRBV27; j_call: TRBJ1-5; cdr3_nt: TGTGCCAGCAGTCCCCCGGGCAATCAGCCCCAGCATTTT; cdr3_aa: CASSPPGNQPQHF
clone_size: few; d_call: TRBD2; v_call: TRBV19; j_call: TRBJ2-7; cdr3_nt: TGTGCCAGTAGTCTTGCGGGAGGCCCCTACGAGCAGTACTTC; cdr3_aa: CASSLAGGPYEQYF
clone_size: .; d_call: TRBD2; v_call: TRBV29-1; j_call: TRBJ2-1; cdr3_nt: TGCAGCGTTACCGGTGGGACTAGCGGCTTCTCCTACAATGAGCAGTTCTTC; cdr3_aa: CSVTGGTSGFSYNEQFF
clone_size: .; d_call: TRBD2; v_call: TRBV19; j_call: TRBJ2-7; cdr3_nt: TGTGCCAGTAGGGTAGCGGGAGGTCACTTCTACGAGCAGTACTTC; cdr3_aa: CASRVAGGHFYEQYF
clone_size: once; d_call: .; v_call: TRBV5-1; j_call: TRBJ2-1; cdr3_nt: TGCGCCAGCAAGGACGGGATCAATGAGCAGTTCTTC; cdr3_aa: CASKDGINEQFF